This T cell receptor (beta chain) appears in the sequencing data of a study of a mutant IDH1 vaccine in newly diagnosed glioma. Study background: Vaccine dosing followed radiotherapy by 4-6 weeks, or accompanied temozolomide cycles. Receipt of radiotherapy, temozolomide, or both preceded the study, and most received both.

Time point reported: week 11, during vaccination. Every vaccination contained 300 ug of the mutant IDH1 20-mer peptide and was paired with topical imiquimod. The donors' diagnosis was new WHO grade 3 or 4 astrocytoma that was IDH1-mutant and ATRX-lost. Study-wide results and limits: Changes in the top peripheral T cell clonotypes seemingly had no bearing on pseudoprogression.

Regarding this clone: Its antigen is unknown.

Some clones are missing from TCRdb's copy, which holds only in-frame ones; the method was immunoSEQ multiplex PCR. This table has about 64,000 clones, roughly 84% appearing once. The starting material was PBMCs, obtained from a glioma patient whose treatment included an IDH1 peptide vaccine. This clonotype was sampled from a woman aged 45-59 years with glioma.

The DNA for the CDR3 is TGTGCCGGAGTGGGGGGGGGCTTCCTGAATGAGCAGTTCTTC. As protein: CAGVGGGFLNEQFF. The rearrangement uses TRBV7-9 and TRBJ2-1; D is perhaps TRBD2 (7 bases). This CDR3 has 14 amino acids. V was trimmed by 11 bases and J by 7 bases, leaving 21 bases between them. Germline CDR1 SEHNR, CDR2 FQNEAQ (reference sequence).